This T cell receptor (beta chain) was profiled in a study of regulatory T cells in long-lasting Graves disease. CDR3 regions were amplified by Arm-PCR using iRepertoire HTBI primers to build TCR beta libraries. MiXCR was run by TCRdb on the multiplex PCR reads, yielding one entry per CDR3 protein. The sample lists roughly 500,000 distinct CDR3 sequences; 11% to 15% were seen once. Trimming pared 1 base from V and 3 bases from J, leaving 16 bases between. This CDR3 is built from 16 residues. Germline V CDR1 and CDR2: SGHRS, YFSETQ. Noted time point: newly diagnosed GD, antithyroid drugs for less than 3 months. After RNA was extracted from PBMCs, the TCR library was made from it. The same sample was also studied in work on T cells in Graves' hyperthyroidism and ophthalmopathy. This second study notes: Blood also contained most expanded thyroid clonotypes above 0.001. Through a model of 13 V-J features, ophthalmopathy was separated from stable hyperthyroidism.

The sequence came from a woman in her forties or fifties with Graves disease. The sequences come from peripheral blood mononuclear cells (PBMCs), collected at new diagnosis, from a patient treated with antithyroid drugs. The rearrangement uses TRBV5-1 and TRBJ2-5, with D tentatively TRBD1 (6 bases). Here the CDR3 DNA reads TGCGCCAGCAGCTTGAGGCAGGGGCTCAGGGAAGAGACCCAGTACTTC. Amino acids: CASSLRQGLREETQYF.